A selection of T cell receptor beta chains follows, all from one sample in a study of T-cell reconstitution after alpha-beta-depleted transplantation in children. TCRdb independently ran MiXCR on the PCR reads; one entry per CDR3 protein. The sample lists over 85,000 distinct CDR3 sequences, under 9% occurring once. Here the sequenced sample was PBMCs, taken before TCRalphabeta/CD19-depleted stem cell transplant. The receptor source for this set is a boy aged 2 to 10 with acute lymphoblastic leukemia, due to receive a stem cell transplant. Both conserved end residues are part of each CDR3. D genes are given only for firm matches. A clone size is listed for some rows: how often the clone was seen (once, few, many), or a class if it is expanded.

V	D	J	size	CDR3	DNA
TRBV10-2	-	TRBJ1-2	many	CASSGTANYGYTF	TGCGCCAGCAGTGGGACAGCTAACTATGGCTACACCTTC
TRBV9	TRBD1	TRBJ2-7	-	CASSVEGTGTPYEQYF	TGTGCCAGCAGCGTAGAGGGGACAGGAACCCCCTACGAGCAGTACTTC
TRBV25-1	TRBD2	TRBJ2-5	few	CASRGTSGGLILEETQYF	TGTGCCAGCAGAGGGACTAGCGGGGGGCTAATCCTGGAAGAGACCCAGTACTTC
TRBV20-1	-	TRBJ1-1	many	CSALSRLSSTEAFF	TGCAGTGCCCTCAGCAGGCTTTCGAGCACTGAAGCTTTCTTT
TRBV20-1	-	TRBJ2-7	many	CSATTVLLEEQYF	TGCAGTGCAACGACAGTCCTCCTGGAGGAGCAGTACTTC
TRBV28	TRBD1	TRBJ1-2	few	CASSYGTGGFYGYTF	TGTGCCAGCAGTTATGGGACAGGGGGATTCTATGGCTACACCTTC
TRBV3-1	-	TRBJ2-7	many	CASSQDLVRVHEQYF	TGTGCCAGCAGCCAAGATCTTGTCAGGGTGCACGAGCAGTACTTC
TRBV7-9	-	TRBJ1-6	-	CASSLSKPGGSPLHF	TGTGCCAGCAGCTTGAGTAAGCCCGGGGGATCACCCCTCCACTTT
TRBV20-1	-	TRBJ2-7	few	CSAPKASYEQYF	TGCAGTGCCCCTAAAGCCAGCTACGAGCAGTACTTC
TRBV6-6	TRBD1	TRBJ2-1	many	CASSPRDRENSYNEQFF	TGTGCCAGCAGTCCCCGGGACAGGGAGAACTCCTACAATGAGCAGTTCTTC
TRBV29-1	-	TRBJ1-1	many	CSVGGESEAFF	TGCAGCGTTGGAGGGGAAAGTGAAGCTTTCTTT
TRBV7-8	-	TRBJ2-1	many	CASSSIGQGFRNEQFF	TGTGCCAGCAGCTCGATTGGGCAGGGATTCAGGAATGAGCAGTTCTTC
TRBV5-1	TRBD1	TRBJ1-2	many	CATTRDRHYGYTF	TGCGCCACCACCCGGGACAGGCACTATGGCTACACCTTC
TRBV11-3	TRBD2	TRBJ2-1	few	CASSARTSGSDANEQFF	TGTGCCAGCAGCGCCCGGACTAGCGGGTCCGATGCCAATGAGCAGTTCTTC
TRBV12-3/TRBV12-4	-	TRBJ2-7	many	CASSLVLGYYEQYF	TGTGCCAGCAGTTTAGTCCTGGGGTACTACGAGCAGTACTTC
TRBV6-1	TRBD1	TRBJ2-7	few	CASSQGQGSTYEQYF	TGTGCCAGCAGCCAGGGACAGGGGTCGACCTACGAGCAGTACTTC
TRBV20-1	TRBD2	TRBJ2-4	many	CSARLSAGGRTKNIQYF	TGCAGTGCTAGACTCTCCGCGGGGGGGAGGACCAAAAACATTCAGTACTTC
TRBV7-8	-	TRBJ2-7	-	CASSSHRGPSEQYF	TGTGCCAGCAGCTCGCATAGAGGCCCCTCCGAGCAGTACTTC
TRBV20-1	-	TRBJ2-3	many	CSAREFGDHTDTQYF	TGCAGTGCTAGAGAATTCGGGGATCACACAGATACGCAGTATTTT
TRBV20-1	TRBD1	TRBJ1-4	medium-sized	CSARWTGRTNEKLFF	TGCAGTGCTAGGTGGACAGGGCGAACTAATGAAAAACTGTTTTTT
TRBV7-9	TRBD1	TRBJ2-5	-	CASSRPPGQGKETQYF	TGTGCCAGCAGTAGGCCTCCGGGACAGGGTAAAGAGACCCAGTACTTC
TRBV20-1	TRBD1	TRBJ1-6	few	CSARDTGVGSSYNSPLHF	TGCAGTGCTAGAGATACAGGGGTGGGGAGCTCCTATAATTCACCCCTCCACTTT